Shown below are 28 T cell receptor beta chains from a single sample sequenced in a study of T cell changes during pregnancy in multiple sclerosis. Using immunoSEQ multiplex PCR, the repertoire was profiled, and TCRdb retains in-frame clones only, with some absent. The sample holds 47,000 or so clones, 85% to 90% seen once. This specimen was peripheral blood, taken in the first trimester of pregnancy. These receptors originate from a female donor with multiple sclerosis, enrolled in a pregnancy study.

The chain links TRBV2 to TRBJ2-7; weak D call: TRBD2 (5 bases). In germline, CDR1 is SNHLY, CDR2 FYNNEI. The CDR3 is 11 residues long. Trimming removed 4 bases from V and 9 bases from J, with 10 bases in between. This CDR3 is CASSVRAGQYF. The CDR3, as DNA: TGTGCCAGCAGTGTTCGGGCGGGGCAGTACTTC.

The CDR3 bases are TGCGCCAGCAGCTTCGACAGCCTGGACGAGCAGTACTTC. This encodes CASSFDSLDEQYF. The chain couples TRBV5-1 to TRBJ2-7, with D tentatively TRBD1 (5 bases). Between the trimmed V and J ends, which lost 2 bases and 5 bases, there was a span of 11 bases. This CDR3 comprises 13 residues. Germline V lookup: CDR1 SGHRS, CDR2 YFSETQ.

The V and J genes are TRBV18 and TRBJ1-2; TRBD1 matches 10 bases. The CDR3 has 17 amino acids. V lost 3 bases, J lost 0 bases, and 7 bases stayed unmatched. CDR1 and CDR2 (germline): KGHSH, LQKENI. The CDR3 nucleotides read TGTGCCAGCTCACCTTCGACAGGGGGCCCTACTAACTATGGCTACACCTTC. Protein sequence: CASSPSTGGPTNYGYTF.

This chain joins TRBV15 and TRBJ2-3, with 11 nucleotides matching TRBD2. This CDR3 has 18 residues. V gave up 1 base and J gave up 1 base; unmatched junction bases: 7. Germline loops: CDR1 LNHNV, CDR2 YYDKDF (reference sequence). Here the CDR3 DNA reads TGTGCCACCAGCAGAGTTAGCGGGGGGGGTGTTCGCACAGATACGCAGTATTTT. Translation gives CATSRVSGGGVRTDTQYF.

The chain is built from TRBV20-1 and TRBJ1-2; TRBD1 is a possible D gene (6 bases). The CDR3 totals 11 residues. V was pared by 7 bases and J by 3 bases, with 9 bases between. Germline lookup yields CDR1 DFQATT and CDR2 SNEGSKA (reference sequence). The CDR3 nucleotides read TGCAGTGGAGAGGGGGACTATGGCTACACCTTC. Encoded protein: CSGEGDYGYTF.

The chain links TRBV29-1 to TRBJ1-1; D gene ambiguous. Trimming left V 6 bases short and J 3 bases short, with 23 bases between. CDR3 length: 16 residues. The germline gives CDR1 SQVTM, CDR2 ANQGSEA. The CDR3, as DNA: TGCAGCGTCTCTTACCTCGGGAGAGGGTGGGACACTGAAGCTTTCTTT. Its translation: CSVSYLGRGWDTEAFF.

The genes are TRBV5-6 and TRBJ1-2; 9 bases fit TRBD1. The germline gives CDR1 SGHDT, CDR2 YYEEEE. The CDR3 consists of 14 residues. The V segment lost 4 bases and the J segment 3 bases; nucleotides outside the gene matches: 4. CDR3 DNA: TGTGCCAGCAGCGGGACAGGGTCTTACTATGGCTACACCTTC. Translation: CASSGTGSYYGYTF.

The chain is built from TRBV7-2 and TRBJ2-1, with TRBD2 matching over 10 bases. Germline loops: CDR1 SGHTA, CDR2 FQGNSA. The CDR3 loop spans 17 amino acids. V shed 5 bases, J shed 5 bases, and the junction held 12 bases outside the gene matches. CDR3: CASSPQLPSGGNNEQFF. The CDR3 coding sequence is TGTGCCAGCAGCCCCCAATTACCTAGCGGGGGTAACAATGAGCAGTTCTTC.

This clone is a singleton in its sample. This chain uses TRBV5-1 with TRBJ1-2, with 7 nucleotides matching TRBD1. The CDR3 runs 14 residues. V was clipped by 8 bases and J by 8 bases; unmatched bases: 15. Germline V CDR1 and CDR2: SGHRS, YFSETQ. The CDR3 here is CASRPGQALGGYTF. In nucleotides, the CDR3 is TGCGCCAGTCGCCCCGGACAGGCCCTGGGCGGCTACACCTTC.

V gene TRBV30 combines with J gene TRBJ2-3; TRBD2 agrees at 7 bases. This CDR3 is 17 amino acids long. CDR1 and CDR2 (germline): GTSNPN, SVGIG (reference sequence). V was pared by 2 bases and J by 2 bases, with 13 bases of the junction left unmatched. The CDR3 region has the DNA TGTGCCTGGAGTCCCACGGGGCGGGGGACCACCACAGATACGCAGTATTTT. This gives the protein CAWSPTGRGTTTDTQYF.

V usage is TRBV11-2 and J usage is TRBJ1-2; 7 bases fit TRBD1. V shed 1 base, J shed 4 bases, and the junction held 3 bases outside the gene matches. Per germline, CDR1 SGHAT and CDR2 FQNNGV. The CDR3 totals 14 residues. CDR3 DNA sequence: TGTGCCAGCAGCTTAGGACAGGGAGGCTATGGCTACACCTTC. The encoded protein is CASSLGQGGYGYTF.

The V gene is TRBV7-8, the J gene TRBJ1-1; no reliable D call. Germline CDR1 SGHVS, CDR2 FQNEAQ. The CDR3 is made up of 13 amino acids. Trimming left V 3 bases short and J 2 bases short, with 7 bases between. In DNA, the CDR3 is TGTGCCAGCAGCTTGGGAGCTAACACTGAAGCTTTCTTT. This encodes CASSLGANTEAFF.

This chain uses TRBV19 with TRBJ1-2; TRBD1 matches at 8 bases. CDR3 size: 13 residues. Looked up from germline, CDR1 is LNHDA and CDR2 is SQIVND (reference sequence). J gave up 7 bases and V 2 bases, and 3 bases lay outside the gene matches. DNA of the CDR3: TGTGCCAGTAGTATAAACAGGGGGACTGGCTACACCTTC. Protein sequence: CASSINRGTGYTF.

This clone was picked up one time. The sample carries other DNA sequences with the same CDR3. The V gene is TRBV5-1, the J gene TRBJ2-1, with D maybe TRBD2 (6 bases). The germline V gene has CDR1 SGHRS and CDR2 YFSETQ. Trimming cost V 0 bases and J 2 bases, with 6 bases left between them. The CDR3 extends over 14 amino acids. The CDR3 is CASSLGLAYNEQFF. The CDR3 DNA reads TGCGCCAGCAGCTTGGGACTAGCCTACAATGAGCAGTTCTTC.

The rearrangement joins TRBV10-2 to TRBJ1-5; TRBD1 aligns across 8 bases. The V segment lost 6 bases and the J segment 1 base; nucleotides outside the gene matches: 8. The germline CDR1 and CDR2 sequences are WSHSY and SAAADI. The CDR3 loop spans 16 amino acids. The CDR3 here is CASSDFGQGSNQPQHF. CDR3 in DNA: TGCGCCAGCAGCGACTTTGGACAGGGAAGCAATCAGCCCCAGCATTTT.

The chain uses TRBV6-5 and TRBJ2-7; D is possibly TRBD1 (6 bases). The germline CDR1 and CDR2 sequences are MNHEY and SVGAGI. Trimming took off 5 bases at V and 3 bases at J, with 14 bases between the two ends. CDR3 length: 14 amino acids. The CDR3 protein is CASSPGTQYYEQYF. CDR3 DNA sequence: TGTGCCAGCAGTCCCGGGACACAGTACTACGAGCAGTACTTC.

The chain is built from TRBV29-1 and TRBJ2-7, with 7 bases fitting TRBD1. Germline V lookup: CDR1 SQVTM, CDR2 ANQGSEA. After removal of 4 bases from V and 0 bases from J, the junction contained 6 bases not matched to a gene. This CDR3 spans 14 amino acids. For the CDR3, the DNA is TGCAGCGTTGGGGGACAGTCAGTCTCCTACGAGCAGTACTTC. This encodes CSVGGQSVSYEQYF.

The rearrangement links TRBV4-1 to TRBJ2-1; 8 bases match TRBD1. V was pared by 1 base and J by 5 bases, with 10 bases of the junction left unmatched. The CDR3 has 17 amino acids. Germline-derived CDR1 and CDR2 are MGHRA and YSYEKL. CDR3 sequence: CASSQGPGGYSNNEQFF. The CDR3 bases are TGCGCCAGCAGCCAAGGGCCAGGGGGCTACTCTAACAATGAGCAGTTCTTC.

Only a few counts were recorded for this clone. The chain employs TRBV18 and TRBJ1-1; TRBD1 agrees at 7 bases. The germline V gene has CDR1 KGHSH and CDR2 LQKENI. This CDR3 contains 13 residues. The V and J ends lost 5 bases and 1 base, in that order; junction bases with no gene match: 1. CDR3 bases: TGTGCCAGCTCAGGACAGGCGAACACTGAAGCTTTCTTT. Residues: CASSGQANTEAFF.

The J gene is TRBJ2-7, the V gene TRBV6-1; TRBD1 matches 10 bases. Trimming removed 8 bases from V and 6 bases from J; junction bases left unmatched: 7. The length of the CDR3 is 13 residues. Germline CDR1 reads MNHNS; CDR2 reads SASEGT. CDR3 DNA sequence: TGTGCCAGCGGACAGGGGGTATTAGGCGAGCAGTACTTC. As protein: CASGQGVLGEQYF.

V and J are TRBV7-2 and TRBJ2-3, with TRBD2 as a possible D gene (6 bases). The length of the CDR3 is 15 residues. Germline V lookup: CDR1 SGHTA, CDR2 FQGNSA. V lost 5 bases, J lost 0 bases, and 12 bases lay in between. CDR3 nucleotides: TGTGCCAGCAGCCGAGGCGGGGTTAGCACAGATACGCAGTATTTT. Translating it yields CASSRGGVSTDTQYF.

This sequence joins TRBV2 and TRBJ2-1, with 7 bases identical to TRBD2. Per germline, CDR1 SNHLY and CDR2 FYNNEI. The CDR3 sequence is 14 residues long. Losses at the gene ends were 3 bases for V and 4 bases for J; bases not matched to a gene: 3. The CDR3 bases are TGTGCCAGCAGTGACACTAGCGTGTACAATGAGCAGTTCTTC. It encodes CASSDTSVYNEQFF.

J is TRBJ2-3 and V is TRBV5-1, with TRBD1 matching 7 bases. This CDR3 region has 16 residues. Germline CDR1 is SGHRS and CDR2 is YFSETQ. V lost 0 bases to trimming and J lost 0 bases; unmatched junction nucleotides: 4. The CDR3 region is CASSLGQGGSTDTQYF. In DNA form, the CDR3 reads TGCGCCAGCAGCTTGGGACAGGGCGGGAGCACAGATACGCAGTATTTT.

The chain recombines TRBV4-2 with TRBJ2-3, with 12 bases fitting TRBD2. Germline V lookup: CDR1 LGHNA, CDR2 YNFKEQ. This CDR3 comprises 17 residues. The ends lost 4 bases at V and 6 bases at J; junction bases unmatched: 11. The CDR3 region is CASSPSSSSGGADTQYF. CDR3 bases: TGTGCCAGCAGCCCTTCTTCTTCTAGCGGGGGGGCTGATACGCAGTATTTT.

The chain employs TRBV5-1 and TRBJ2-1; 13 nucleotides align to TRBD2. Germline V lookup: CDR1 SGHRS, CDR2 YFSETQ. V was pared by 4 bases and J by 3 bases, with 1 base of the junction left unmatched. CDR3 length: 15 residues. Written as DNA, the CDR3 is TGCGCCAGCAGCACTAGCGGGGGGGACTACAATGAGCAGTTCTTC. Translated: CASSTSGGDYNEQFF. The entire variable domain, with the rest obtained from reference TRBV5-1 and TRBJ2-1, is as follows: KAGVTQTPRYLIKTRGQQVTLSCSPISGHRSVSWYQQTPGQGLQFLFEYFSETQRNKGNFPGRFSGRQFSNSRSEMNVSTLELGDSALYLCASSTSGGDYNEQFFGPGTRLTVL.

The rearrangement links TRBV18 to TRBJ1-2; 7 bases map to TRBD1. In germline, CDR1 is KGHSH, CDR2 LQKENI. V was clipped by 3 bases and J by 2 bases; unmatched bases: 0. The CDR3 spans 13 residues. CDR3 DNA sequence: TGTGCCAGCTCACCGGACAGGAACTATGGCTACACCTTC. Translated: CASSPDRNYGYTF.

This chain uses TRBV5-1 with TRBJ2-3, with 7 positions matching TRBD1. Germline CDR1 and CDR2: SGHRS and YFSETQ. With V trimmed by 6 bases and J by 2 bases, 9 bases remained unmatched. The CDR3 contains 15 residues. In nucleotides, the CDR3 is TGCGCCAGCACCGGGACAGTCAAATCCACAGATACGCAGTATTTT. Translating it yields CASTGTVKSTDTQYF.

V gene TRBV30 combines with J gene TRBJ2-6; D unclear. The CDR3 runs to 13 residues. The ends were cut back, 7 bases at V and 4 bases at J, with 11 bases in the middle. Germline V gives CDR1 GTSNPN, CDR2 SVGIG (reference sequence). CDR3 in amino acids: CASPRPGANVLTF. The CDR3 nucleotides read TGTGCCTCTCCTCGTCCGGGGGCCAACGTCCTGACTTTC.